These 21 T cell receptor beta chains originate from one sample sequenced in a study of control samples from healthy donors and cancer patients. Profiled with immunoSEQ multiplex PCR; TCRdb holds only in-frame clones, not every one. The sample records roughly 120,000 clones, roughly 92% being singletons. The sequenced sample was blood. These TCRs come from a young man in good health.

The chain uses TRBV28 and TRBJ2-5; the D gene is possibly TRBD2 (5 bases). This CDR3 contains 14 residues. V was clipped by 6 bases and J by 3 bases, with 14 bases between them. CDR1 is MDHEN, CDR2 SYDVKM, per germline. This CDR3 reads CASSKRTTKETQYF. Here the CDR3 DNA reads TGTGCCAGCAGCAAGCGGACGACGAAAGAGACCCAGTACTTC.

The genes are TRBV7-3 and TRBJ1-2, with TRBD1 as a possible D gene (6 bases). The V end lost 2 bases, the J end lost 9 bases, and 10 bases lay between the germline ends. The germline V gene has CDR1 SGHTA and CDR2 FQGTGA. The CDR3 runs to 12 residues. The chain's CDR3 is CASSLGQGSYTF. The CDR3, as DNA: TGTGCCAGCAGCTTAGGGCAGGGGAGCTACACCTTC.

The rearrangement joins TRBV9 to TRBJ2-2; D may be TRBD2 (5 bases). This CDR3 spans 14 amino acids. Germline CDR1 reads SGDLS; CDR2 reads YYNGEE. Trimming removed 3 bases at V and 4 bases at J, with 10 bases between. For the CDR3, the DNA is TGTGCCAGCAGCGCGAGGGCCACCACCGGGGAGCTGTTTTTT. Translating it yields CASSARATTGELFF. The full variable domain, rest sourced from reference TRBV9 and TRBJ2-2, is DSGVTQTPKHLITATGQRVTLRCSPRSGDLSVYWYQQSLDQGLQFLIQYYNGEERAKGNILERFSAQQFPDLHSELNLSSLELGDSALYFCASSARATTGELFFGEGSRLTVL.

The DNA for the CDR3 is TGCAGCGTTGTGAACCCCCTCCGCTTTGAGGAAGAAGCTTTCTTT. It specifies CSVVNPLRFEEEAFF. The chain recombines TRBV29-1 with TRBJ1-1; unclear D gene. This CDR3 spans 15 amino acids. Trimming shortened V by 4 bases and J by 8 bases, and 23 bases separated the two germline ends. Germline V gene data show CDR1 as SQVTM and CDR2 as ANQGSEA.

The genes are TRBV5-1 and TRBJ1-4; D is possibly TRBD1 (6 bases). CDR3 length equals 14 residues. Germline assignment: CDR1 SGHRS and CDR2 YFSETQ. With 2 bases removed from V and 8 bases from J, the gap between germline ends came to 13 bases. The CDR3 sequence is CASSFAPGVEKLFF. The CDR3, as DNA: TGCGCCAGCAGCTTTGCCCCAGGGGTAGAAAAACTGTTTTTT.

The sample holds one count of this clone. This chain joins TRBV15 and TRBJ1-2; TRBD1 aligns across 8 bases. CDR3 size: 16 residues. CDR1 is LNHNV and CDR2 is YYDKDF in the germline V gene (reference sequence). Trimming removed 1 base from V and 4 bases from J; junction bases left unmatched: 8. The CDR3 bases are TGTGCCACCAGCAGAGGCGGATCAGGGGGCGGCTATGGCTACACCTTC. This codes for CATSRGGSGGGYGYTF.

The rearrangement uses TRBV6-2 or TRBV6-3 and TRBJ2-7; weak D call: TRBD1 (5 bases). The CDR3 is made up of 13 amino acids. Germline lookup yields CDR1 MNHEY and CDR2 SVGEGT. V dropped 2 bases and J dropped 2 bases, with 7 bases sitting between them. CDR3 region: CASSYRGTYEQYV. The CDR3 DNA follows: TGTGCCAGCAGTTACAGGGGAACCTACGAGCAGTACGTC.

This clone occurred once. The chain carries TRBV27 and TRBJ2-6, with 7 bases identical to TRBD1. With V trimmed by 6 bases and J by 0 bases, 8 bases remained unmatched. There are 17 residues in the CDR3. CDR1 is MNHEY and CDR2 is SMNVEV in the germline V gene (reference sequence). CDR3 amino acids: CASSDGTALSGANVLTF. In nucleotides, the CDR3 is TGTGCCAGCAGCGACGGGACAGCTCTCTCTGGGGCCAACGTCCTGACTTTC.

The chain links TRBV7-6 to TRBJ2-2, with D perhaps matching TRBD1 (5 bases). The CDR3 is 16 residues long. V dropped 1 base and J dropped 1 base, with 10 bases sitting between them. CDR1 is SGHVS and CDR2 is FNYEAQ in the germline V gene. The CDR3 DNA reads TGTGCCAGCAGCTTAGGCGGACAAATGAACACCGGGGAGCTGTTTTTT. This translates into CASSLGGQMNTGELFF.

This sequence joins TRBV3-1 (or the pseudogene TRBV3-2) and TRBJ2-1; unclear D gene. The CDR3 runs 15 residues. The V end lost 1 base, the J end lost 5 bases, and 12 bases lay between the germline ends. CDR1 and CDR2 (germline): LGHDT, YNNKEL (reference sequence). The CDR3 DNA reads as TGTGCCAGCAGCCAAGTCGACCCTTTTAACAATGAGCAGTTCTTC. Its translation: CASSQVDPFNNEQFF.

V and J are TRBV6-5 and TRBJ2-7; TRBD1 matches at 9 bases. The CDR3 totals 14 residues. Germline V gene sequence: CDR1 MNHEY, CDR2 SVGAGI. The ends lost 6 bases at V and 6 bases at J; junction bases unmatched: 9. CDR3 sequence: CASSLQGAGVEQYF. CDR3 nucleotides: TGTGCCAGCAGCCTACAGGGGGCAGGAGTCGAGCAGTACTTC.

V is TRBV14 and J is TRBJ2-7, with D perhaps assigned TRBD1 or TRBD2 (5 bases each). From germline, CDR1 is SGHDN and CDR2 FVKESK. V lost 1 base and J 6 bases, leaving 13 bases between the germline ends. The CDR3 totals 14 residues. The CDR3: CASSQAGWGSEQYV. The CDR3 DNA sequence: TGTGCCAGCAGCCAAGCGGGGTGGGGGTCCGAGCAGTACGTC.

This chain links TRBV21-1 with TRBJ1-5. TRBV21-1 is listed as a pseudogene. The length of the CDR3 is 15 residues. CDR3 amino acids: CASSKGKTYDQPQHF. In nucleotides, the CDR3 is TGTGCCAGCAGCAAAGGAAAAACCTACGACCAGCCCCAGCATTTT.

The V call is TRBV18, the J call TRBJ1-5, with 8 bases fitting TRBD1. Germline CDR1 reads KGHSH; CDR2 reads LQKENI. This CDR3 comprises 18 residues. J lost 10 bases, V lost 3 bases, and 20 bases had no gene match. The CDR3 sequence is CASSPQGGTGTGMQPQHF. The CDR3 nucleotides are TGTGCCAGCTCACCCCAGGGGGGAACCGGGACAGGAATGCAACCCCAGCATTTT.

The table lists this clone with a count of one. J is TRBJ2-3 and V is TRBV18, with 11 nucleotides matching TRBD2. Germline CDR1 KGHSH, CDR2 LQKENI. V dropped 4 bases and J dropped 0; count of bases not matched to a gene: 12. The CDR3 covers 19 residues. CDR3 bases: TGTGCCAGCTCACGGACTAGCGGGTCAGCCTCCTCTAGCACAGATACGCAGTATTTT. Amino acids: CASSRTSGSASSSTDTQYF.

Details on this clone: Relative to the germline gene, one junction end is altered; a read error may explain this. V gene TRBV5-3 combines with J gene TRBJ2-7; D might be TRBD1 (6 bases). TRBV5-3 is an open reading frame whose function is uncertain. The CDR3 is made up of 14 amino acids. The CDR3 sequence is CVRSPQGRPYEQYF. The DNA of the CDR3 is TGTGTCAGAAGCCCCCAGGGGCGACCCTACGAGCAGTACTTC.

V and J are TRBV7-8 and TRBJ1-1; D unclear. The germline V and J ends were trimmed by 2 bases and 5 bases, with 12 bases remaining between them. Germline CDR1 reads SGHVS; CDR2 reads FQNEAQ. The CDR3 contains 14 residues. The CDR3 here is CASSLMVEATEAFF. CDR3 bases: TGTGCCAGCAGCTTAATGGTTGAGGCAACTGAAGCTTTCTTT.

The chain has TRBV7-9 and TRBJ2-1; unclear D gene. Trimming shortened V by 1 base and J by 3 bases, and 10 bases separated the two germline ends. Germline V lookup: CDR1 SEHNR, CDR2 FQNEAQ (reference sequence). There are 15 residues in the CDR3. CDR3 protein: CASSLVSGNYNEQFF. In nucleotides, the CDR3 is TGTGCCAGCAGCTTAGTCTCAGGAAACTACAATGAGCAGTTCTTC.

The chain has TRBV3-1 (or the pseudogene TRBV3-2) and TRBJ2-1, with a possible D match to TRBD2 (6 bases). The CDR3 spans 13 residues. Per the germline V gene, CDR1 is LGHDT and CDR2 is YNNKEL (reference sequence). Trimming left V 4 bases short and J 14 bases short, with 18 bases between. The CDR3 protein is CASSRTGEGREFF. CDR3 nucleotides: TGTGCCAGCAGCCGGACGGGAGAGGGACGCGAGTTCTTC.

The chain combines TRBV5-6 with TRBJ2-7, with D unclear. Germline loops: CDR1 SGHDT, CDR2 YYEEEE. The CDR3 spans 11 residues. Trimming removed 0 bases at V and 7 bases at J, with 5 bases between. The CDR3 loop is CASSLAQEQYF. The CDR3, as DNA: TGTGCCAGCAGCTTGGCGCAGGAGCAGTACTTC.

Comments on this clone: Other DNA variants within this sample encode the same CDR3. Here the CDR3 reads CASSLRGAFYGYTF. The CDR3 DNA follows: TGTGCCAGCAGTTTGAGAGGGGCCTTCTATGGCTACACCTTC. The chain uses TRBV27 and TRBJ1-2; the D gene is possibly TRBD1 (5 bases). The germline V gene has CDR1 MNHEY and CDR2 SMNVEV (reference sequence). The CDR3 extends over 14 amino acids. Trimming cost V 3 bases and J 4 bases, with 12 bases left between them.